This T cell receptor beta chain was captured by sequencing in a study of blood T cell repertoires in COVID-19. Study overall: Sources were T cells, B-cell-depleted T cells, or PBMCs; the material itself was cDNA or gDNA.

Participant-given clinical history determined each cohort assignment. Recovered Cohort 3 donors showed two negative PCRs, clearance, or symptom resolution. This CDR3 comprises 13 residues. V gave up 4 bases and J gave up 3 bases, with 9 bases separating them. The V gene's germline CDR1 is MRHNA and CDR2 SNTAGT. The authors' processing: It was from reference gene primer amplification that nucleated cell counts were estimated. Clones were read by immunoSEQ multiplex PCR, and TCRdb kept only the in-frame ones, dropping some. The DNA gave D and trimming, while V, J and clone size come from that table. The repertoire includes fewer than 200,000 clones, approximately 80% of them detected once, and roughly 12% sits in the top ten.

The TCR sequence derives from a man between 45 and 60 years old who had recovered from COVID-19. Material for sequencing was PBMCs or T cells enriched from blood (not recorded which). The chain recombines TRBV6-4 with TRBJ1-1; D gene uncertain. This CDR3 is CASSVEIHTEAFF. The CDR3 DNA follows: TGTGCCAGCAGTGTTGAGATTCACACTGAAGCTTTCTTT.